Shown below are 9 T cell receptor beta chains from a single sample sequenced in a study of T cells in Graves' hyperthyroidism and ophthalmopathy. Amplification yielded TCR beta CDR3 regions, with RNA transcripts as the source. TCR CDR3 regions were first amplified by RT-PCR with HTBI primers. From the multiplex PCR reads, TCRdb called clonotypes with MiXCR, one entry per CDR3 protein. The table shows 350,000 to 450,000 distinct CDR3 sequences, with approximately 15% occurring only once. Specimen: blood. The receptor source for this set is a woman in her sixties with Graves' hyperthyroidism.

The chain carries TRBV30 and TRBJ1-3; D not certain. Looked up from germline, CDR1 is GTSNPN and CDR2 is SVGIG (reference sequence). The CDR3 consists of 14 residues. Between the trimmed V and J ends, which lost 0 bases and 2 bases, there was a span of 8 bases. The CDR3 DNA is TGTGCCTGGAGTGTAAGCGTTACTGGAAACACCATATATTTT. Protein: CAWSVSVTGNTIYF.

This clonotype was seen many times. CDR3 sequence reads: CASSLQDTQYF. In DNA, the CDR3 is TGTGCCAGCAGTTTACAAGATACGCAGTATTTT. The gene calls are TRBV27 and TRBJ2-3, with D uncertain. Germline V gives CDR1 MNHEY, CDR2 SMNVEV (reference sequence). The length of the CDR3 is 11 residues. V was shortened by 2 bases and J by 5 bases, with 2 bases between the two germline ends.

The CDR3 DNA is TGCAGTGCTGTAACCCCTAGCGGACAGACCCAGTACTTC. Amino acids: CSAVTPSGQTQYF. This chain joins TRBV20-1 and TRBJ2-5; 7 nucleotides match TRBD2. The trim removed 5 bases at V and 6 bases at J, leaving 9 bases unmatched. Germline loops: CDR1 DFQATT, CDR2 SNEGSKA (reference sequence). This CDR3 has 13 residues.

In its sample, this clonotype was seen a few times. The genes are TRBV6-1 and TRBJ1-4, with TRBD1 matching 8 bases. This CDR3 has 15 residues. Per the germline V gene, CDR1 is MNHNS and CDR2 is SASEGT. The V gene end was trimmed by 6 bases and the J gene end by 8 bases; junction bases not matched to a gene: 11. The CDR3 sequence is CASRARDRTEEKLFF. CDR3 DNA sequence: TGTGCCAGCAGGGCCCGGGACAGGACAGAAGAAAAACTGTTTTTT.

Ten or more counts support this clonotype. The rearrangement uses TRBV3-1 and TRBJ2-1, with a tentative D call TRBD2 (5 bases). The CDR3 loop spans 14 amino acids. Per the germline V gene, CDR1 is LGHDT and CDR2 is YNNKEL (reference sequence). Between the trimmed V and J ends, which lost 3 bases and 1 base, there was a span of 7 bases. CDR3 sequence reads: CASSQGSSYNEQFF. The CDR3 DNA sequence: TGTGCCAGCAGCCAGGGGAGTTCCTACAATGAGCAGTTCTTC.

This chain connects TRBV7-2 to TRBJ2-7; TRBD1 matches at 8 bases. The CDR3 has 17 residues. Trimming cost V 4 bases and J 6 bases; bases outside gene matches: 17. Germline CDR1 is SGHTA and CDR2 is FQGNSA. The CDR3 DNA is TGTGCCAGCAGCTCTACCTTTACCTGGACAGGGTCGAGCGAGCAGTACTTC. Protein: CASSSTFTWTGSSEQYF. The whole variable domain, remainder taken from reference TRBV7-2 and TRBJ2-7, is GAGVSQSPSNKVTEKGKDVELRCDPISGHTALYWYRQSLGQGLEFLIYFQGNSAPDKSGLPSDRFSAERTGGSVSTLTIQRTQQEDSAVYLCASSSTFTWTGSSEQYFGPGTRLTVT.

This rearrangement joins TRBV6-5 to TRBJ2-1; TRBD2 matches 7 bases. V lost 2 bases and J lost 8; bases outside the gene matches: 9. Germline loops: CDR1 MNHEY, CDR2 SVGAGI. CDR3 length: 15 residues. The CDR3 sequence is CASSYGGSRLDEQFF. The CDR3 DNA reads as TGTGCCAGCAGTTACGGCGGGAGTAGGCTCGATGAGCAGTTCTTC.

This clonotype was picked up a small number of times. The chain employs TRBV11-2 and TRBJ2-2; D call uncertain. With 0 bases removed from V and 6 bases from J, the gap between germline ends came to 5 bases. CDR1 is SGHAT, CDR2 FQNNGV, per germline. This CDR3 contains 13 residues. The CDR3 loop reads CASSLEVAGELFF. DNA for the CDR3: TGTGCCAGCAGCTTAGAGGTGGCCGGGGAGCTGTTTTTT.

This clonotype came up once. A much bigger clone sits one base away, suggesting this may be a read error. The DNA for the CDR3 is TGCAGTGCTAGAGAGGGGCTCGATGGCTACACCTTC. It codes for CSAREGLDGYTF. V and J are TRBV20-1 and TRBJ1-2; TRBD1 is a possible D gene (5 bases). Germline lookup yields CDR1 DFQATT and CDR2 SNEGSKA (reference sequence). The CDR3 has 12 amino acids. With 0 bases removed from V and 6 bases from J, the gap between germline ends came to 8 bases.